The 25 T cell receptor beta chains presented below share a single source sample, sequenced in a study of breast tumors, draining lymph nodes, adjacent tissues. One entry per CDR3 protein results from TCRdb running MiXCR on the multiplex PCR reads. Among around 100,000 distinct CDR3 sequences, around 21% were seen once, and the ten largest hold less than 1.5%. Breast cancer patients provided tissue from their axillary draining lymph nodes. The source material was axillary lymph node tissue. Every receptor here comes from a female donor with breast cancer. Some clones in this sample may be carry-over from other donors' samples.

This clonotype came up many times. The gene calls are TRBV9 and TRBJ2-2, with 9 positions matching TRBD2. Trimming cost V 2 bases and J 5 bases; bases outside gene matches: 16. The germline gives CDR1 SGDLS, CDR2 YYNGEE. The CDR3 length is 19 residues. The CDR3 reads CASSVHGGKGLAPTGELFF. The CDR3 DNA is TGTGCCAGCAGCGTGCATGGGGGCAAGGGACTAGCCCCAACCGGGGAGCTGTTTTTT.

The rearrangement links TRBV28 to TRBJ1-2; tentatively, D is TRBD1 (6 bases). Germline V gives CDR1 MDHEN, CDR2 SYDVKM. Between the trimmed V and J ends, which lost 6 bases and 7 bases, there was a span of 12 bases. The CDR3 has 12 amino acids. The chain's CDR3 is CASSFEGGGYTF. CDR3 nucleotide sequence: TGTGCCAGCAGCTTCGAGGGGGGTGGCTACACCTTC.

This clonotype has ten or more counts. The chain links TRBV11-2 to TRBJ2-7; a possible D gene is TRBD2 (5 bases). CDR3 length equals 17 residues. V dropped 5 bases and J dropped 2 bases, with 22 bases sitting between them. Germline V gene data show CDR1 as SGHAT and CDR2 as FQNNGV. CDR3 in amino acids: CASSLPLRGVKTYEQYF. CDR3 DNA sequence: TGTGCCAGCAGCCTCCCCCTCCGGGGTGTCAAGACCTACGAGCAGTACTTC.

This clonotype was recorded many times. CDR3 in amino acids: CSARGPAEEQYF. The CDR3 DNA is TGCAGTGCTAGAGGCCCAGCGGAGGAGCAGTACTTC. V usage is TRBV20-1 and J usage is TRBJ2-7, with a weak D call TRBD2 (5 bases). V lost 1 base and J 7 bases, leaving 11 bases between the germline ends. This CDR3 is 12 amino acids long. CDR1 is DFQATT, CDR2 SNEGSKA, per germline (reference sequence).

This clonotype occurred many times. The chain is built from TRBV20-1 and TRBJ2-7; no clear D gene. The CDR3 length is 14 residues. The V gene lost 3 bases and the J gene lost 4 bases, with 16 bases spanning the gap. Germline CDR1 DFQATT, CDR2 SNEGSKA (reference sequence). The CDR3 region is CSARFSGLLYEQYF. The CDR3 DNA reads TGCAGTGCTAGGTTTTCAGGTCTTTTATACGAGCAGTACTTC.

A note on this clonotype: A clone one base away is much larger, so this may be a read error. This chain connects TRBV19 to TRBJ1-3; D ambiguous. V dropped 7 bases and J dropped 0 bases, with 16 bases sitting between them. The germline gives CDR1 LNHDA, CDR2 SQIVND (reference sequence). The CDR3 covers 16 residues. CDR3 bases: TGTGCCAGTACCATCGAACTAGCGGGCTCTGGAAACACCATATATTTT. Translated, it gives CASTIELAGSGNTIYF.

This clonotype was detected ten times or more. The V gene is TRBV12-3 or TRBV12-4, the J gene TRBJ2-1; perhaps D is TRBD1 or TRBD2 (6 bases each). V gave up 6 bases and J gave up 3 bases, with 18 bases separating them. The CDR3 consists of 16 residues. The CDR3 nucleotides read TGTGCCAGCAGGGGGGGCAGGGAGCAGAACTACAATGAGCAGTTCTTC. Translation gives CASRGGREQNYNEQFF.

This clonotype was detected a few times. A much larger clonotype is one base distant, so this may be a read error. This chain uses TRBV24-1 with TRBJ2-1, with D possibly being TRBD1 or TRBD2 (5 bases each). Germline V lookup: CDR1 KGHDR, CDR2 SFDVKD. Trimming cost V 1 base and J 7 bases, with 19 bases left between them. CDR3 size: 17 residues. The CDR3 loop reads CATSDFSGAGYLNEQFF. The CDR3 DNA follows: TGTGCCACCAGTGATTTTTCCGGGGCAGGGTATTTGAATGAGCAGTTCTTC.

As for this clonotype: This may be a read error: a much more frequent sequence differs by one nucleotide. V usage is TRBV10-1 and J usage is TRBJ1-5; 8 bases are shared with TRBD1. The CDR3 totals 19 residues. The germline CDR1 and CDR2 sequences are WNHNN and SYGVQD (reference sequence). The CDR3 DNA sequence: TGCGCCAGCAGTGAGAGGACAGGGAGGAAGATTGAGAGCAGTCAGCCCCAGCATTTT. It is translated as CASSERTGRKIESSQPQHF.

Ten or more counts support this clonotype. This chain uses TRBV11-2 with TRBJ2-1, with 9 bases identical to TRBD1. The CDR3 has 15 residues. CDR1 SGHAT and CDR2 FQNNGV come from the germline V gene. V lost 0 bases to trimming and J lost 6 bases; unmatched junction nucleotides: 3. CDR3: CASSLEGTGSNEQFF. Written as DNA, the CDR3 is TGTGCCAGCAGCTTAGAAGGGACAGGGAGCAATGAGCAGTTCTTC.

The sample holds many counts of this clonotype. CDR3: CASRIGTENSPLHF. CDR3 DNA: TGTGCCAGCCGAATTGGGACAGAGAATTCACCCCTCCACTTT. The V and J genes are TRBV6-5 and TRBJ1-6; 7 nucleotides line up with TRBD1. Germline CDR1 and CDR2: MNHEY and SVGAGI. J gave up 7 bases and V 8 bases, and 8 bases lay outside the gene matches. CDR3 length: 14 residues.

This clonotype appeared many times. The genes are TRBV5-8 and TRBJ2-1, with 9 nucleotides matching TRBD2. The germline V gene encodes CDR1 SGHTS and CDR2 YDEGEE. This CDR3 is built from 14 residues. The V and J ends lost 5 bases and 4 bases, in that order; junction bases with no gene match: 4. In nucleotides, the CDR3 is TGTGCCAGCAGTTGGGCGGGGGGGTACAATGAGCAGTTCTTC. It specifies CASSWAGGYNEQFF.

This clonotype was seen at least ten times. This sequence joins TRBV20-1 and TRBJ2-5, with 7 bases aligning to TRBD2. This CDR3 is 14 amino acids long. V lost 0 bases, J lost 1 base, and 2 bases stayed unmatched. Germline-derived CDR1 and CDR2 are DFQATT and SNEGSKA (reference sequence). The CDR3 protein is CSARDPSGQETQYF. Here the CDR3 DNA reads TGCAGTGCTAGAGATCCTAGCGGCCAAGAGACCCAGTACTTC.

This clonotype was seen ten or more times. The V and J genes are TRBV4-1 and TRBJ1-3; D not certain. The V end lost 2 bases, the J end lost 1 base, and 12 bases lay between the germline ends. CDR3 length equals 16 residues. Germline V gives CDR1 MGHRA, CDR2 YSYEKL. DNA of the CDR3: TGCGCCAGCAGCCAAACCTATTACTCTTCTGGAAACACCATATATTTT. Protein product: CASSQTYYSSGNTIYF.

This chain links TRBV19 with TRBJ2-7; D gene ambiguous. The V gene lost 2 bases and the J gene lost 5 bases, with 4 bases spanning the gap. Germline V gives CDR1 LNHDA, CDR2 SQIVND (reference sequence). The length of the CDR3 is 11 residues. CDR3 sequence reads: CASSIHNEQYF. The DNA of the CDR3 is TGTGCCAGTAGTATACATAACGAGCAGTACTTC. Full variable domain (remainder filled in from reference TRBV19 and TRBJ2-7): DGGITQSPKYLFRKEGQNVTLSCEQNLNHDAMYWYRQDPGQGLRLIYYSQIVNDFQKGDIAEGYSVSREKKESFPLTVTSAQKNPTAFYLCASSIHNEQYFGPGTRLTVT.

This clonotype occurred many times. The chain has TRBV10-3 and TRBJ2-2; D may be TRBD1 or TRBD2 (5 bases each). This CDR3 spans 14 amino acids. V was trimmed by 10 bases and J by 1 base, leaving 13 bases between them. CDR1 is ENHRY and CDR2 is SYGVKD in the germline V gene. The CDR3, as DNA: TGTGCCAACGGGGCCGCACAGAACACCGGGGAGCTGTTTTTT. Encoded protein: CANGAAQNTGELFF.

Details on this clonotype: A much larger clonotype is one base distant, so this may be a read error. As the CDR3 is not closed by the conserved phenylalanine or tryptophan, this likely results from a read error. The chain has TRBV14 and TRBJ1-3, with D possibly matching TRBD1 (5 bases). The CDR3 consists of 16 residues. Trimming removed 1 base at V and 0 bases at J, with 10 bases between. Germline CDR1 SGHDN, CDR2 FVKESK. The CDR3 protein is CASSQATGSSGNTIYL. The CDR3 DNA is TGTGCCAGCAGCCAAGCCACAGGTTCCTCTGGAAACACCATATATCTT.

This clonotype has ten or more counts. The V call is TRBV5-6, the J call TRBJ1-3; no firm D call. Germline V lookup: CDR1 SGHDT, CDR2 YYEEEE. Trimming took 6 bases from V and 0 from J, leaving 10 bases between them. The CDR3 runs to 14 residues. The CDR3 DNA sequence: TGTGCCAGCAAAGTACGGTTCTCTGGAAACACCATATATTTT. Translating gives CASKVRFSGNTIYF.

This clonotype was counted many times. The V call is TRBV4-1, the J call TRBJ2-1; no reliable D call. The germline gives CDR1 MGHRA, CDR2 YSYEKL. V was trimmed by 4 bases and J by 7 bases, leaving 17 bases between them. There are 15 residues in the CDR3. Here the CDR3 DNA reads TGCGCCAGCAGCCCTACCGTGGGCCTCGGGAATGAGCAGTTCTTC. Protein product: CASSPTVGLGNEQFF.

This clonotype was counted a few times. The gene calls are TRBV5-4 and TRBJ2-5; 7 bases are a match to TRBD1. V shed 1 base and J 5 bases; nucleotides not matched to a gene: 8. The length of the CDR3 is 15 residues. CDR1 and CDR2 (germline): SGHNT, YYREEE (reference sequence). The CDR3 DNA is TGTGCCAGCAGCTTGAAAGGGGGCATGGGGGAGACCCAGTACTTC. Encoded protein: CASSLKGGMGETQYF.

This clonotype was seen ten or more times. The chain is built from TRBV9 and TRBJ1-6; possible D gene TRBD1, 6 bases. The CDR3 has 15 residues. Germline CDR1 is SGDLS and CDR2 is YYNGEE. Trimming left V 7 bases short and J 8 bases short, with 19 bases between. The CDR3, as DNA: TGTGCCAGCCAAGGGGGGGGAGGGCTGGATTCACCCCTCCACTTT. Protein product: CASQGGGGLDSPLHF.

Details on this clonotype: Being one base from a much bigger clone, this may be a read error. This CDR3 fails to terminate in the conserved phenylalanine or tryptophan, so it likely reflects a read error. The chain has TRBV5-1 and TRBJ2-5; no reliable D call. V lost 7 bases to trimming and J lost 3 bases, with 13 bases between them. Germline-derived CDR1 and CDR2 are SGHRS and YFSETQ. The CDR3 is 13 residues long. CDR3 sequence: CASHRLVEETQYS. The CDR3 nucleotides read TGCGCCAGCCATCGCCTAGTGGAAGAGACCCAGTACTCC.

This clonotype was counted ten times or more. An end of the junction does not agree with germline; a read error may underlie this. The chain links TRBV30 to TRBJ2-1, with D perhaps TRBD1 or TRBD2 (5 bases each). Germline V gene lookup returns CDR1 GTSNPN and CDR2 SVGIG (reference sequence). The length of the CDR3 is 11 residues. This chain's CDR3 is CAWSAEEKGPF. The CDR3, as DNA: TGTGCCTGGAGTGCGGAGGAGAAGGGGCCTTTC. The variable domain in full, completed from reference TRBV30 and TRBJ2-1, reads SQTIHQWPATLVQPVGSPLSLECTVEGTSNPNLYWYRQAAGRGLQLLFYSVGIGQISSEVPQNLSASRPQDRQFILSSKKLLLSDSGFYLCAWSAEEKGPFGPGTRLTVL.

This clonotype has just a few counts. A much larger clone sits a single nucleotide away, making a read error possible. The rearrangement joins TRBV20-1 to TRBJ2-3; no clear D gene. Trimming cost V 4 bases and J 0 bases, with 8 bases left between them. Germline lookup yields CDR1 DFQATT and CDR2 SNEGSKA (reference sequence). The CDR3 runs 13 residues. The CDR3 loop is CSAKRVSTDTQYF. The CDR3 nucleotides are TGCAGTGCTAAAAGGGTCAGCACAGATACGCAGTATTTT.

This clonotype was found many times. V and J are TRBV9 and TRBJ1-3; D possibly corresponds to TRBD1 (5 bases). CDR3 length: 15 residues. Per the germline V gene, CDR1 is SGDLS and CDR2 is YYNGEE. V was clipped by 4 bases and J by 4 bases, with 15 bases between them. The CDR3 spells CASSFQGVSGNTIYF. CDR3 coding DNA: TGTGCCAGCAGCTTCCAAGGGGTTTCAGGAAACACCATATATTTT. The whole variable domain, filled in from reference TRBV9 and TRBJ1-3, reads DSGVTQTPKHLITATGQRVTLRCSPRSGDLSVYWYQQSLDQGLQFLIQYYNGEERAKGNILERFSAQQFPDLHSELNLSSLELGDSALYFCASSFQGVSGNTIYFGEGSWLTVV.